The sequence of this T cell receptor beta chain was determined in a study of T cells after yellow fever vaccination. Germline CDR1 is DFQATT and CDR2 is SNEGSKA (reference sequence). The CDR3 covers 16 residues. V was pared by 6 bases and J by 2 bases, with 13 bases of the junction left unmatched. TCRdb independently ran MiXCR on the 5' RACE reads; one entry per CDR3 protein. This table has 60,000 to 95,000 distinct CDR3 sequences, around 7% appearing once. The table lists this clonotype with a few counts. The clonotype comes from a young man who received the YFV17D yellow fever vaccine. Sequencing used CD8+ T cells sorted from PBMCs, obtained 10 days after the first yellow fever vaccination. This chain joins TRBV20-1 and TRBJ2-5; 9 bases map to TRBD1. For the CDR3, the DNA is TGCAGTGCCACATCCTTGGACAGGGGCGGACAAGAGACCCAGTACTTC. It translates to CSATSLDRGGQETQYF.